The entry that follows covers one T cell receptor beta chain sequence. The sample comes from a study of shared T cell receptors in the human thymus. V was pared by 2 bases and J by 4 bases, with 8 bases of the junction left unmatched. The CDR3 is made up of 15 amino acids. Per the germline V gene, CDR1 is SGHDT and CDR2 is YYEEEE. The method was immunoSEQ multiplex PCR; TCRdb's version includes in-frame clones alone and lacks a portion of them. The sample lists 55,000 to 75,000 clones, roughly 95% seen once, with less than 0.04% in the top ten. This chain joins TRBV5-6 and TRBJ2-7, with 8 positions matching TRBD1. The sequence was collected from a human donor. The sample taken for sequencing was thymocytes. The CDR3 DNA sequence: TGTGCCAGCAGCTTACCTAGGACAGGGAGGTACGAGCAGTACTTC. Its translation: CASSLPRTGRYEQYF.